The rows below give T cell receptor beta chains drawn from one sample of a study of T-cell reconstitution after alpha-beta-depleted transplantation in children. TCRdb passed the PCR reads through MiXCR, listing each CDR3 protein once. The top ten hold around 0.8% of the sample, which has around 670,000 distinct CDR3 sequences, around 13% seen once. The starting material was PBMCs, obtained before TCRalphabeta/CD19-depleted stem cell transplant. These receptors all come from a girl aged 2 to 9 with congenital amegakaryocytic thrombocytopenia, due to receive a stem cell transplant. Both conserved end residues are part of each CDR3. D genes are given only for firm matches. Only part of the rows carry a size: once, few, many, or a class if the clone is expanded.

V gene: TRBV5-1; CDR3 length: 17; clone size: many; J gene: TRBJ1-1; D gene: TRBD1; CDR3 protein: CASSFRDRGVMNTEAFF; CDR3 DNA: TGCGCCAGCAGCTTCCGGGACAGGGGCGTAATGAACACTGAAGCTTTCTTT
V gene: TRBV5-1; CDR3 length: 16; clone size: few; J gene: TRBJ1-2; D gene: NA; CDR3 protein: CASSLANRARDYGYTF; CDR3 DNA: TGCGCCAGCAGCTTGGCCAATAGGGCGCGGGACTATGGCTACACCTTC
V gene: TRBV11-2; CDR3 length: 16; clone size: NA; J gene: TRBJ2-7; D gene: NA; CDR3 protein: CASSVTGLGYSYEQYF; CDR3 DNA: TGTGCCAGCAGCGTAACCGGCCTGGGCTACTCCTACGAGCAGTACTTC
V gene: TRBV6-1; CDR3 length: 16; clone size: NA; J gene: TRBJ2-5; D gene: NA; CDR3 protein: CASSRLPGDGEETQYF; CDR3 DNA: TGTGCCAGCAGTAGACTCCCGGGGGACGGAGAAGAGACCCAGTACTTC
V gene: TRBV11-3; CDR3 length: 14; clone size: NA; J gene: TRBJ2-2; D gene: TRBD2; CDR3 protein: CASSRSGTAGEPFF; CDR3 DNA: TGTGCCAGCAGCCGTAGCGGGACGGCCGGGGAGCCGTTTTTT
V gene: TRBV20-1; CDR3 length: 16; clone size: few; J gene: TRBJ2-7; D gene: NA; CDR3 protein: CSARPRGAPSLYEQYF; CDR3 DNA: TGCAGTGCTAGACCCCGAGGGGCGCCATCACTCTACGAGCAGTACTTC
V gene: TRBV7-7; CDR3 length: 16; clone size: few; J gene: TRBJ2-2; D gene: NA; CDR3 protein: CASSLEGRGNTGELFF; CDR3 DNA: TGTGCCAGCAGCTTAGAAGGCAGGGGGAACACCGGGGAGCTGTTTTTT
V gene: TRBV29-1; CDR3 length: 15; clone size: NA; J gene: TRBJ2-5; D gene: NA; CDR3 protein: CSVEDRGTGQETQYF; CDR3 DNA: TGCAGCGTTGAAGATAGGGGGACGGGCCAAGAGACCCAGTACTTC
V gene: TRBV12-3/TRBV12-4; CDR3 length: 16; clone size: NA; J gene: TRBJ1-2; D gene: NA; CDR3 protein: CASSFGQKATSYGYTF; CDR3 DNA: TGTGCCAGCAGTTTTGGGCAGAAAGCAACTTCCTATGGCTACACCTTC
V gene: TRBV20-1; CDR3 length: 19; clone size: many; J gene: TRBJ2-4; D gene: TRBD2; CDR3 protein: CSAIRVVAGADLAKNIQYF; CDR3 DNA: TGCAGTGCGATTCGTGTGGTAGCGGGAGCGGACCTAGCCAAAAACATTCAGTACTTC